Given below is one TCR beta chain in context. This specimen belongs to a study of cytomegalovirus exposure and HLA in healthy donors. Across the whole study: In an early release, HLA-typed donors contributed 80 million to 95 million unique TCR sequences.

CDR1 is GTSNPN and CDR2 is SVGIG in the germline V gene (reference sequence). After removal of 0 bases from V and 7 bases from J, the junction contained 6 bases not matched to a gene. This CDR3 comprises 15 residues. The PCR had 60 Vbeta and 13 Jbeta primers. As originally analysed: Later analysis identified tens of millions of unique TCR beta chains, about 10 million shared. The data were produced by immunoSEQ multiplex PCR, yet TCRdb's version contains in-frame clones alone and is incomplete. V and J calls and clone size follow that table, whereas D and trimming were derived from the DNA. In the table there are under 150,000 clones, approximately 78% of which are singletons.

This TCR came from a man aged 40-50 years in good health and CMV-seropositive. Sequenced input: PBMCs. V is TRBV30 and J is TRBJ1-6, with 7 bases that match TRBD1. The CDR3 loop is CAWSVRDRGNSPLHF. The CDR3, as DNA: TGTGCCTGGAGTGTACGGGACAGAGGAAATTCACCCCTCCACTTT.